These 25 T cell receptor beta chains came from one sample sequenced in a study of beta chain features in type 1 diabetes. Whole-study findings and limits: TCRB CDR3s from Type 1 diabetes patients were moderately but significantly shorter in all four CD4+ subsets.

The isolated RNA, all of it, was reverse transcribed, so expressed TCRB transcripts were what got sequenced. Here immunoSEQ multiplex PCR was the method, and the copy in TCRdb shows in-frame clones only, minus some. The data show around 710,000 clones, with 9.5% to 15% seen just once and more than 0.1% held by the top ten. The antigens of these receptors remain unknown. Sequencing was performed on naive CD4+ T cells from blood. The receptors shown here come from a man younger than 45 with type 1 diabetes.

This clone was seen a few times. The chain links TRBV4-2 to TRBJ1-1, with 10 positions matching TRBD1. The germline gives CDR1 LGHNA, CDR2 YNFKEQ. This CDR3 has 14 residues. J lost 10 bases, V lost 3 bases, and 8 bases had no gene match. CDR3 protein: CASSQAFRDRGAFF. The CDR3 DNA reads as TGTGCCAGCAGCCAGGCCTTCCGGGACAGGGGAGCTTTCTTT.

In this sample, this clone turned up a few times. The chain recombines TRBV7-3 with TRBJ2-3; TRBD2 might be the D (6 bases). Looked up from germline, CDR1 is SGHTA and CDR2 is FQGTGA. Trimming took off 1 base at V and 1 base at J, with 12 bases between the two ends. The CDR3 sequence is 16 residues long. The CDR3 region is CASSLIPTGGTDTQYF. CDR3 sequence (DNA): TGTGCCAGCAGCTTAATCCCCACGGGGGGCACAGATACGCAGTATTTT.

The rearrangement uses TRBV14 and TRBJ2-4; either TRBD1 or TRBD2 may fit D (6 bases each). Germline V gene lookup returns CDR1 SGHDN and CDR2 FVKESK. V lost 0 bases and J 3 bases, leaving 12 bases between the germline ends. This CDR3 contains 16 residues. The CDR3 coding sequence is TGTGCCAGCAGCCAAGAGGGCGGAGGGGGCAAAAACATTCAGTACTTC. Protein: CASSQEGGGGKNIQYF.

The chain is built from TRBV19 and TRBJ2-1; D assignment may be TRBD1 or TRBD2 (5 bases each). Trimming took off 0 bases at V and 0 bases at J, with 9 bases between the two ends. The CDR3 covers 16 residues. Germline assignment: CDR1 LNHDA and CDR2 SQIVND (reference sequence). CDR3 loop: CASSIDPGSSYNEQFF. CDR3 nucleotides: TGTGCCAGTAGTATAGATCCAGGGAGCTCCTACAATGAGCAGTTCTTC.

This chain joins TRBV13 and TRBJ2-7; D remains ambiguous. The CDR3 is made up of 13 amino acids. V dropped 4 bases and J dropped 0 bases, with 7 bases sitting between them. Germline V gene lookup returns CDR1 PRHDT and CDR2 FYEKMQ (reference sequence). CDR3 loop: CASSWYSSYEQYF. In DNA form, the CDR3 reads TGTGCCAGCAGCTGGTATAGCTCCTACGAGCAGTACTTC.

The rearrangement joins TRBV30 to TRBJ2-3; 10 bases map to TRBD2. CDR1 is GTSNPN and CDR2 is SVGIG in the germline V gene (reference sequence). Germline trimming cut 5 bases from V and 3 bases from J; bases unmatched to any gene: 8. The CDR3 is 15 amino acids. The CDR3 protein is CAWAILAGATDTQYF. The CDR3 nucleotides are TGTGCCTGGGCTATCCTAGCGGGGGCTACAGATACGCAGTATTTT.

The rearrangement links TRBV7-9 to TRBJ1-4; tentative D call: TRBD1 (5 bases). The germline V gene has CDR1 SEHNR and CDR2 FQNEAQ (reference sequence). The CDR3 length is 15 residues. Trimming shortened V by 1 base and J by 5 bases, and 11 bases separated the two germline ends. The CDR3 sequence is CASSLDGTGNEKLFF. The DNA of the CDR3 is TGTGCCAGCAGCTTAGACGGGACGGGCAATGAAAAACTGTTTTTT.

The chain combines TRBV27 with TRBJ2-1, with D unclear. V was shortened by 7 bases and J by 5 bases, with 12 bases between the two germline ends. There are 13 residues in the CDR3. In germline, CDR1 is MNHEY, CDR2 SMNVEV (reference sequence). DNA of the CDR3: TGTGCCAGCAACCAGCATTCTAACAATGAGCAGTTCTTC. The encoded protein is CASNQHSNNEQFF.

The chain combines TRBV7-2 with TRBJ1-4; D possibly corresponds to TRBD1 (5 bases). The V and J ends lost 3 bases and 4 bases respectively, with 9 bases between them. CDR3 size: 14 residues. Germline V lookup: CDR1 SGHTA, CDR2 FQGNSA. The DNA for the CDR3 is TGTGCCAGCAGCTTGACAGAACTTAATGAAAAACTGTTTTTT. Encoded protein: CASSLTELNEKLFF.

This clone was seen a handful of times. J is TRBJ1-4 and V is TRBV6-5, with D possibly matching TRBD1 (5 bases). This CDR3 spans 15 amino acids. Germline CDR1 and CDR2: MNHEY and SVGAGI. V was trimmed by 4 bases and J by 3 bases, leaving 12 bases between them. The CDR3 reads CASSSGQAANEKLFF. DNA of the CDR3: TGTGCCAGCAGTTCGGGGCAGGCGGCTAATGAAAAACTGTTTTTT.

This clone appeared a single time. The CDR3 spells CASRIAETQYF. The CDR3 nucleotides read TGTGCCAGCAGGATAGCAGAGACCCAGTACTTC. V is TRBV7-2 and J is TRBJ2-5; no clear D. The CDR3 runs 11 residues. Trimming left V 6 bases short and J 4 bases short, with 6 bases between. CDR1 and CDR2 from the germline V gene are SGHTA and FQGNSA.

The chain joins TRBV28 to TRBJ2-6; no clear D. The CDR3 contains 14 residues. Per germline, CDR1 MDHEN and CDR2 SYDVKM. V lost 7 bases to trimming and J lost 0 bases, with 7 bases between them. CDR3 coding DNA: TGTGCCAGCACCGGATACTCTGGGGCCAACGTCCTGACTTTC. Encoded protein: CASTGYSGANVLTF.

This clone was counted only a few times. The V and J genes are TRBV4-2 and TRBJ1-6; 7 bases match TRBD1. V lost 3 bases and J lost 5; bases outside the gene matches: 4. This CDR3 is built from 15 residues. Germline V gene data show CDR1 as LGHNA and CDR2 as YNFKEQ. The CDR3 sequence: CASSQTTGNNSPLHF. The CDR3 DNA sequence: TGTGCCAGCAGCCAGACGACAGGGAATAATTCACCCCTCCACTTT.

V gene TRBV5-1 combines with J gene TRBJ1-1; D possibly corresponds to TRBD1 (6 bases). The CDR3 loop spans 11 amino acids. V lost 8 bases and J lost 6, with 11 bases in between. Germline V gene data show CDR1 as SGHRS and CDR2 as YFSETQ. The CDR3 here is CASTGNSEAFF. The CDR3 coding sequence is TGCGCCAGTACAGGGAATTCTGAAGCTTTCTTT.

This clone appeared a few times. The chain recombines TRBV5-1 with TRBJ2-7; weak D call: TRBD1 (6 bases). This CDR3 spans 15 amino acids. The V gene's germline CDR1 is SGHRS and CDR2 YFSETQ. V was trimmed by 0 bases and J by 3 bases, leaving 13 bases between them. CDR3 in amino acids: CASSLGDTLSYEQYF. The DNA for the CDR3 is TGCGCCAGCAGCTTGGGGGACACTCTGAGCTACGAGCAGTACTTC.

This clone was counted between two and nine times. The chain employs TRBV7-2 and TRBJ2-7; TRBD1 might be the D (6 bases). V shed 6 bases and J shed 1 base, with 10 bases lying between them. Germline V lookup: CDR1 SGHTA, CDR2 FQGNSA. This CDR3 has 13 residues. DNA of the CDR3: TGTGCCAGCAGACAGGGTACTTCCTACGAGCAGTACTTC. Translation gives CASRQGTSYEQYF.

The CDR3 reads CASSVTGTSSYNSPLHF. The CDR3 DNA reads TGTGCCAGCAGCGTAACAGGGACAAGCTCCTATAATTCACCCCTCCACTTT. The gene calls are TRBV9 and TRBJ1-6; possible D gene TRBD1, 6 bases. Germline V gene lookup returns CDR1 SGDLS and CDR2 YYNGEE. V lost 1 base and J 0 bases, leaving 11 bases between the germline ends. CDR3 length: 17 residues. The whole variable domain, filled in from reference TRBV9 and TRBJ1-6, reads DSGVTQTPKHLITATGQRVTLRCSPRSGDLSVYWYQQSLDQGLQFLIQYYNGEERAKGNILERFSAQQFPDLHSELNLSSLELGDSALYFCASSVTGTSSYNSPLHFGNGTRLTVT.

The chain has TRBV4-3 and TRBJ1-5; TRBD1 might be the D (5 bases). Germline V lookup: CDR1 LGHNA, CDR2 YSLEER. The V and J ends lost 3 bases and 3 bases respectively, with 18 bases between them. The CDR3 covers 17 residues. In nucleotides, the CDR3 is TGCGCCAGCAGCCAGTTACGGGGCCAAGATCACAATCAGCCCCAGCATTTT. It yields the protein CASSQLRGQDHNQPQHF.

This clone has only one observation. An end of the junction does not agree with germline; a read error may underlie this. This chain links TRBV4-3 with TRBJ2-3; D remains ambiguous. CDR3 length: 14 residues. Germline V gene data show CDR1 as LGHNA and CDR2 as YSLEER. The DNA of the CDR3 is TGCGCCAGCAGCCAAGGGTTTTTGGTAGATACGCAGTATTTC. Protein sequence: CASSQGFLVDTQYF.

This clone has only a few counts. The rearrangement links TRBV25-1 to TRBJ1-1; D possibly corresponds to TRBD1 (6 bases). This CDR3 is built from 14 residues. Germline V gene sequence: CDR1 MGHDK, CDR2 SYGVNS. The V gene lost 4 bases and the J gene lost 3 bases, with 12 bases spanning the gap. The CDR3 sequence: CASSVGGSYTEAFF. The CDR3 DNA follows: TGTGCCAGCAGTGTTGGGGGCTCCTACACTGAAGCTTTCTTT. Combining the CDR3 with reference TRBV25-1 and TRBJ1-1 gives the whole variable domain EADIYQTPRYLVIGTGKKITLECSQTMGHDKMYWYQQDPGMELHLIHYSYGVNSTEKGDLSSESTVSRIRTEHFPLTLESARPSHTSQYLCASSVGGSYTEAFFGQGTRLTVV.

This chain uses TRBV10-3 with TRBJ2-1; D remains unclear. CDR3 size: 12 residues. V was shortened by 0 bases and J by 12 bases, with 9 bases between the two germline ends. Germline V CDR1 and CDR2: ENHRY, SYGVKD. The CDR3 loop is CAISESLIGQFF. The CDR3 region has the DNA TGTGCCATCAGTGAGTCGCTTATTGGGCAGTTCTTC.

This chain links TRBV30 with TRBJ2-3; TRBD1 might be the D (6 bases). This CDR3 comprises 15 residues. Trimming cost V 4 bases and J 3 bases, with 17 bases left between them. CDR1 is GTSNPN and CDR2 is SVGIG in the germline V gene (reference sequence). The chain's CDR3 is CAWNRGSGETDTQYF. CDR3 bases: TGTGCCTGGAATCGCGGGTCAGGGGAGACAGATACGCAGTATTTT. Supplemented by reference TRBV30 and TRBJ2-3, the full variable domain reads SQTIHQWPATLVQPVGSPLSLECTVEGTSNPNLYWYRQAAGRGLQLLFYSVGIGQISSEVPQNLSASRPQDRQFILSSKKLLLSDSGFYLCAWNRGSGETDTQYFGPGTRLTVL.

In DNA, the CDR3 is TGTGCCAGCAGTGAAAGACAGGGAACGAACGAGCAGTACTTC. Protein sequence: CASSERQGTNEQYF. V gene TRBV2 combines with J gene TRBJ2-7, with 7 bases matching TRBD1. This CDR3 is 14 amino acids long. The germline gives CDR1 SNHLY, CDR2 FYNNEI. J lost 5 bases, V lost 2 bases, and 6 bases had no gene match.

The rearrangement links TRBV4-3 to TRBJ2-1; the D is unclear. Trimming took off 1 base at V and 0 bases at J, with 10 bases between the two ends. The CDR3 covers 16 residues. Germline loops: CDR1 LGHNA, CDR2 YSLEER. CDR3 residues: CASSQGAASSYNEQFF. CDR3 sequence (DNA): TGCGCCAGCAGCCAAGGAGCTGCGAGCTCCTACAATGAGCAGTTCTTC.

This clone was seen more than once but under ten times. As DNA, the CDR3 is TGCAGCGTTCGACTAGACCTAGACGAGCAGTACTTC. Its protein product is CSVRLDLDEQYF. The chain recombines TRBV29-1 with TRBJ2-7; maybe TRBD2 (6 bases). Germline-derived CDR1 and CDR2 are SQVTM and ANQGSEA. V lost 5 bases, J lost 5 bases, and 13 bases lay in between. CDR3 length equals 12 residues.